Following are 13 T cell receptor beta chains from one sample sequenced in a study of T cell responses to AZD1222 COVID-19 vaccine. Sequencing was performed with immunoSEQ multiplex PCR; in TCRdb, only in-frame clones are kept and a portion is missing. The sample lists approximately 88,000 clones; roughly nine tenths were seen once. The sample here was peripheral blood, taken 28 days after the second AZD1222 dose. Source of these receptors: an adult who received the AZD1222 COVID-19 vaccine.

V is TRBV6-1 and J is TRBJ1-1; D unresolved. Germline CDR1 and CDR2: MNHNS and SASEGT. V lost 0 bases and J lost 0, with 8 bases in between. The CDR3 length is 15 residues. The CDR3 bases are TGTGCCAGCAGTGAAGCCGTCACCCTGAACACTGAAGCTTTCTTT. It yields the protein CASSEAVTLNTEAFF.

The chain couples TRBV5-6 to TRBJ1-2; D remains unclear. The germline V and J ends were trimmed by 2 bases and 2 bases, with 10 bases remaining between them. The germline V gene has CDR1 SGHDT and CDR2 YYEEEE. This CDR3 comprises 14 residues. The CDR3 DNA is TGTGCCAGCAGCTTCTGGACGGAAAACTATGGCTACACCTTC. Protein: CASSFWTENYGYTF.

This rearrangement joins TRBV15 to TRBJ2-5; 7 bases match TRBD1. The junction had 9 bases not matched to a gene; V was cut back by 0 bases and J by 5 bases. This CDR3 spans 16 amino acids. CDR1 LNHNV and CDR2 YYDKDF come from the germline V gene (reference sequence). In nucleotides, the CDR3 is TGTGCCACCAGCAGAGACCCCTCCAGGGGGAGCGAGACCCAGTACTTC. Translated: CATSRDPSRGSETQYF.

The CDR3 reads CASSPRQGANSPLHF. The CDR3 DNA is TGTGCCAGCAGCCCGAGACAGGGGGCCAATTCACCCCTCCACTTT. This rearrangement joins TRBV11-1 to TRBJ1-6, with 10 positions matching TRBD1. Germline assignment: CDR1 SGHAT and CDR2 FQDESV (reference sequence). V dropped 5 bases and J dropped 7; count of bases not matched to a gene: 5. The CDR3 is 15 residues long.

The chain employs TRBV30 and TRBJ1-2; a weak D match, TRBD1 (6 bases). V lost 3 bases to trimming and J lost 6 bases, with 17 bases between them. CDR1 and CDR2 from the germline V gene are GTSNPN and SVGIG (reference sequence). The CDR3 spans 14 residues. The CDR3 sequence: CAWRTKGGADGYTF. In DNA, the CDR3 is TGTGCCTGGAGAACTAAGGGGGGGGCTGATGGCTACACCTTC.

The rearrangement uses TRBV5-8 and TRBJ2-2, with D possibly TRBD2 on 6 matching bases. CDR3 size: 14 residues. The germline CDR1 and CDR2 sequences are SGHTS and YDEGEE. Trimming cost V 6 bases and J 5 bases, with 14 bases left between them. The CDR3 bases are TGTGCCAGCACCCTACCGGGAGCGACCGGGGAGCTGTTTTTT. It translates to CASTLPGATGELFF.

This rearrangement joins TRBV5-4 to TRBJ2-4, with TRBD1 identical over 8 bases. With 4 bases clipped from V and 6 bases from J, the junction kept 9 bases outside the gene matches. Germline CDR1 and CDR2: SGHNT and YYREEE (reference sequence). The CDR3 sequence is 15 residues long. The CDR3 DNA reads TGTGCCAGCAGCCTGTCGACAGGGGAGAGAAACATTCAGTACTTC. Protein: CASSLSTGERNIQYF.

This clone was recorded only once. The chain carries TRBV6-5 and TRBJ1-3; TRBD1 matches 7 bases. Trimming removed 6 bases from V and 11 bases from J; junction bases left unmatched: 4. CDR1 is MNHEY and CDR2 is SVGAGI in the germline V gene. The CDR3 extends over 11 amino acids. This CDR3 is CASRTGWAIYF. The CDR3 DNA is TGTGCCAGCAGGACAGGGTGGGCCATATATTTT.

V and J are TRBV3-1 (or the pseudogene TRBV3-2) and TRBJ2-6; weak D call: TRBD2 (6 bases). Deletions cut 4 bases from V and 3 bases from J, with 13 bases between. The CDR3 is made up of 16 amino acids. The germline CDR1 and CDR2 sequences are LGHDT and YNNKEL (reference sequence). Here the CDR3 DNA reads TGTGCCAGCAGCCTCACGAGCGGGCTTGGGGCCAACGTCCTGACTTTC. Translating gives CASSLTSGLGANVLTF.

The chain uses TRBV27 and TRBJ2-7; D is uncertain. This CDR3 spans 13 amino acids. V lost 6 bases and J lost 6, with 15 bases in between. CDR1 is MNHEY, CDR2 SMNVEV, per germline (reference sequence). The CDR3 region has the DNA TGTGCCAGCAGACCCCTAGTGGGTTCCGAGCAGTACTTC. The encoded protein is CASRPLVGSEQYF.

V usage is TRBV7-9 and J usage is TRBJ1-3, with D hard to call. The CDR3 length is 12 residues. V gave up 5 bases and J gave up 3 bases, with 5 bases separating them. Germline loops: CDR1 SEHNR, CDR2 FQNEAQ (reference sequence). The CDR3 region has the DNA TGTGCCAGCAGCCGCAGTGGAAACACCATATATTTT. The encoded protein is CASSRSGNTIYF.

DNA for the CDR3: TGTGCCAGTAGTATAACCCGCCAGGGGAGGGAAAAACTGTTTTTT. It encodes CASSITRQGREKLFF. The chain employs TRBV19 and TRBJ1-4; weak D call: TRBD1 (6 bases). The CDR3 runs 15 residues. Germline-derived CDR1 and CDR2 are LNHDA and SQIVND (reference sequence). Trimming took 2 bases from V and 8 from J, leaving 15 bases between them. The whole variable domain, filled in from reference TRBV19 and TRBJ1-4, reads DGGITQSPKYLFRKEGQNVTLSCEQNLNHDAMYWYRQDPGQGLRLIYYSQIVNDFQKGDIAEGYSVSREKKESFPLTVTSAQKNPTAFYLCASSITRQGREKLFFGSGTQLSVL.

The rearrangement joins TRBV19 to TRBJ1-5; D is ambiguous. This CDR3 spans 12 amino acids. Germline V gene lookup returns CDR1 LNHDA and CDR2 SQIVND (reference sequence). V was trimmed by 3 bases and J by 9 bases, leaving 9 bases between them. The CDR3 loop reads CASSIPFRPQHF. CDR3 nucleotide sequence: TGTGCCAGTAGTATCCCATTCCGGCCCCAGCATTTT.